One sample yielded the 27 T cell receptor beta chains listed below, sequenced in a study of identifying expanded T cells in peripheral blood. Method: immunoSEQ multiplex PCR; TCRdb's copy keeps in-frame clones and lacks some. The sample includes tens of thousands of clones, about 85% seen only once; the top ten take approximately 19%. Sequences were obtained from blood. The receptors originated from a person between 18 and 75 years old in good health.

V and J are TRBV11-1 and TRBJ2-1; TRBD1 aligns across 8 bases. The CDR3 covers 15 residues. Germline assignment: CDR1 SGHAT and CDR2 FQDESV (reference sequence). After removal of 6 bases from V and 0 bases from J, the junction contained 4 bases not matched to a gene. CDR3 sequence (DNA): TGTGCCAGCAGGTATGGACAGGGCTCCTACAATGAGCAGTTCTTC. Amino acids: CASRYGQGSYNEQFF.

The chain recombines TRBV10-2 with TRBJ1-5, with 9 bases fitting TRBD1. Losses at the gene ends were 6 bases for V and 1 base for J; bases not matched to a gene: 4. This CDR3 has 15 amino acids. Germline V gives CDR1 WSHSY, CDR2 SAAADI. CDR3 sequence: CASSVGTGSNQPQHF. The DNA of the CDR3 is TGCGCCAGCAGCGTAGGGACAGGGAGCAATCAGCCCCAGCATTTT.

The V call is TRBV7-8, the J call TRBJ2-7; D gene uncertain. CDR3 length: 13 amino acids. V shed 4 bases and J shed 0 bases, with 7 bases lying between them. In germline, CDR1 is SGHVS, CDR2 FQNEAQ. CDR3 nucleotide sequence: TGTGCCAGCAGCTCCCACAACTCCTACGAGCAGTACTTC. It is translated as CASSSHNSYEQYF.

The CDR3 is CASSEGTGPYEQYF. Here the CDR3 DNA reads TGTGCCAGCAGTGAAGGGACTGGACCCTACGAGCAGTACTTC. The chain is built from TRBV6-1 and TRBJ2-7, with D perhaps TRBD2 (5 bases). Germline V CDR1 and CDR2: MNHNS, SASEGT. The CDR3 contains 14 residues. Trimming left V 1 base short and J 2 bases short, with 9 bases between.

The chain uses TRBV7-2 and TRBJ2-1; D not certain. Per the germline V gene, CDR1 is SGHTA and CDR2 is FQGNSA. Between the trimmed V and J ends, which lost 4 bases and 7 bases, there was a span of 5 bases. The CDR3 contains 11 residues. CDR3 nucleotide sequence: TGTGCCAGCAGCTCGGCGAATGAGCAGTTCTTC. Translation: CASSSANEQFF.

In this sample, this clone turned up once. The chain couples TRBV5-4 to TRBJ2-3; 9 bases align to TRBD2. The CDR3 totals 16 residues. Germline lookup yields CDR1 SGHNT and CDR2 YYREEE (reference sequence). V dropped 0 bases and J dropped 9; count of bases not matched to a gene: 11. For the CDR3, the DNA is TGTGCCAGCAGCTTGGGTAGCGGGGGAGACCTCGCCACGCAGTATTTT. Protein product: CASSLGSGGDLATQYF.

The chain recombines TRBV10-2 with TRBJ2-2; tentative D call: TRBD1 (5 bases). Germline loops: CDR1 WSHSY, CDR2 SAAADI. CDR3 size: 14 residues. The germline V and J ends were trimmed by 3 bases and 4 bases, with 9 bases remaining between them. CDR3 sequence reads: CASSELGPTGELFF. The CDR3 nucleotides read TGCGCCAGCAGTGAATTGGGGCCCACCGGGGAGCTGTTTTTT.

The rearrangement links TRBV5-1 to TRBJ2-5; TRBD1 matches 8 bases. The CDR3 has 15 amino acids. V lost 4 bases to trimming and J lost 5 bases; unmatched junction nucleotides: 10. Germline lookup yields CDR1 SGHRS and CDR2 YFSETQ. The CDR3 DNA follows: TGCGCCAGCAGCCAGACTAGACAGGGGTTCGAGACCCAGTACTTC. Its protein product is CASSQTRQGFETQYF.

The rearrangement joins TRBV2 to TRBJ1-2; 9 positions agree with TRBD1. Germline V lookup: CDR1 SNHLY, CDR2 FYNNEI. CDR3 length: 14 residues. J gave up 2 bases and V 6 bases, and 4 bases lay outside the gene matches. The CDR3 coding sequence is TGTGCCAGCAGACCAGACAGGGGGAACTATGGCTACACCTTC. Translated, it gives CASRPDRGNYGYTF.

The rearrangement links TRBV5-1 to TRBJ2-1; D unresolved. The CDR3 runs 11 residues. V was trimmed by 9 bases and J by 6 bases, leaving 10 bases between them. Germline V gene data show CDR1 as SGHRS and CDR2 as YFSETQ. CDR3 region: CATSYRNEQFF. CDR3 nucleotide sequence: TGCGCCACCTCCTATCGCAATGAGCAGTTCTTC.

The genes are TRBV6-9 and TRBJ2-1, with D possibly being TRBD2 (5 bases). Germline CDR1 reads MNHGY; CDR2 reads SVAAGI. The CDR3 extends over 14 amino acids. The V end was cut by 1 base, the J end by 5 bases, with 9 bases between. The CDR3 loop reads CASSYCGPDNEQFF. The CDR3, as DNA: TGTGCCAGCAGTTATTGCGGGCCTGACAATGAGCAGTTCTTC.

This chain joins TRBV7-9 and TRBJ2-3, with 7 bases fitting TRBD1. Germline loops: CDR1 SEHNR, CDR2 FQNEAQ (reference sequence). CDR3 size: 14 residues. The V segment lost 7 bases and the J segment 6 bases; nucleotides outside the gene matches: 10. The CDR3 loop reads CASKTDRVQDTQYF. The CDR3 DNA reads as TGTGCCAGCAAAACTGACAGGGTGCAGGATACGCAGTATTTT.

In this sample, this clone turned up once. V is TRBV5-6 and J is TRBJ1-2, with 7 nucleotides matching TRBD1. The CDR3 extends over 17 amino acids. CDR1 is SGHDT, CDR2 YYEEEE, per germline. After removal of 4 bases from V and 2 bases from J, the junction contained 14 bases not matched to a gene. CDR3 nucleotide sequence: TGTGCCAGCAGCGAAACACAGGGGTCACAGGTGAACTATGGCTACACCTTC. As protein: CASSETQGSQVNYGYTF.

CDR3 region: CAWRTGNDGYTF. The CDR3 coding sequence is TGTGCCTGGCGGACAGGGAACGATGGCTACACCTTC. The chain carries TRBV30 and TRBJ1-2, with 8 positions matching TRBD1. J gave up 6 bases and V 5 bases, and 5 bases lay outside the gene matches. This CDR3 comprises 12 residues. The V gene's germline CDR1 is GTSNPN and CDR2 SVGIG (reference sequence).

This clone has just a few counts. The gene calls are TRBV19 and TRBJ2-3, with TRBD2 matching over 10 bases. The germline V gene has CDR1 LNHDA and CDR2 SQIVND (reference sequence). The CDR3 contains 16 residues. After removal of 6 bases from V and 2 bases from J, the junction contained 8 bases not matched to a gene. CDR3 bases: TGTGCCAGTAGCTCCCGAGCGGGAGGGGTCACAGATACGCAGTATTTT. Amino acid sequence: CASSSRAGGVTDTQYF.

The chain recombines TRBV4-2 with TRBJ2-3, with TRBD2 matching 11 bases. The CDR3 is 15 amino acids. The germline V gene has CDR1 LGHNA and CDR2 YNFKEQ. Germline trimming cut 5 bases from V and 6 bases from J; bases unmatched to any gene: 7. The CDR3 DNA is TGTGCCAGCAGCAAACTAGCGGGAGTCGCGGATACGCAGTATTTT. Translating gives CASSKLAGVADTQYF.

This clone was recorded many times. The chain links TRBV5-8 to TRBJ2-7, with TRBD1 matching over 8 bases. The CDR3 extends over 15 amino acids. Per germline, CDR1 SGHTS and CDR2 YDEGEE. J gave up 6 bases and V 2 bases, and 10 bases lay outside the gene matches. The CDR3 is CASSLAGTGSSEQYF. CDR3 sequence (DNA): TGTGCCAGCAGCTTAGCCGGGACAGGCTCTTCCGAGCAGTACTTC. Full variable domain (rest looked up from reference TRBV5-8 and TRBJ2-7): EAGVTQSPTHLIKTRGQQATLRCSPISGHTSVYWYQQALGLGLQFLLWYDEGEERNRGNFPPRFSGRQFPNYSSELNVNALELEDSALYLCASSLAGTGSSEQYFGPGTRLTVT.

The J gene is TRBJ2-5, the V gene TRBV11-3, with a weak D call TRBD1 (6 bases). The CDR3 runs 16 residues. From germline, CDR1 is SGHNT and CDR2 YENEEA. V lost 3 bases, J lost 5 bases, and 19 bases lay in between. As DNA, the CDR3 is TGTGCCAGCAGCTTCGGCGGCAGGGGCGTCGGGGAGACCCAGTACTTC. Residues: CASSFGGRGVGETQYF.

The chain carries TRBV11-2 and TRBJ2-3; 14 positions agree with TRBD2. After removal of 3 bases from V and 4 bases from J, the junction contained 0 bases not matched to a gene. The length of the CDR3 is 15 residues. CDR1 is SGHAT and CDR2 is FQNNGV in the germline V gene. The CDR3 here is CASSLGLAGADTQYF. For the CDR3, the DNA is TGTGCCAGCAGCTTGGGACTAGCGGGGGCAGATACGCAGTATTTT.

The CDR3 loop is CASSYRGISGNTIYF. CDR3 sequence (DNA): TGTGCCAGCAGCTACAGGGGAATCTCTGGAAACACCATATATTTT. The chain recombines TRBV11-2 with TRBJ1-3; TRBD1 matches at 7 bases. Looked up from germline, CDR1 is SGHAT and CDR2 is FQNNGV. CDR3 length: 15 amino acids. V was clipped by 4 bases and J by 0 bases; unmatched bases: 3.

CDR3 sequence: CASSGGANSGANVLTF. Written as DNA, the CDR3 is TGTGCCAGCAGCGGTGGAGCTAACTCTGGGGCCAACGTCCTGACTTTC. V usage is TRBV5-4 and J usage is TRBJ2-6; D gene uncertain. With 4 bases removed from V and 0 bases from J, the gap between germline ends came to 11 bases. This CDR3 has 16 residues. Per the germline V gene, CDR1 is SGHNT and CDR2 is YYREEE (reference sequence).

J is TRBJ1-4 and V is TRBV9; tentative D call: TRBD1 (5 bases). The CDR3 contains 17 residues. V lost 0 bases, J lost 10 bases, and 22 bases lay in between. Germline CDR1 is SGDLS and CDR2 is YYNGEE. The CDR3 nucleotides read TGTGCCAGCAGCGTAGGGGGCGGTCGGTTTGAGAAGGGAAAACTGTTTTTT. Protein product: CASSVGGGRFEKGKLFF.

As DNA, the CDR3 is TGTGCCAGCAGCCGACAGACAACTAATGAAAAACTGTTTTTT. Translated: CASSRQTTNEKLFF. This rearrangement joins TRBV2 to TRBJ1-4; a possible D gene is TRBD1 (5 bases). V dropped 6 bases and J dropped 0 bases, with 8 bases sitting between them. The CDR3 consists of 14 residues. CDR1 is SNHLY and CDR2 is FYNNEI in the germline V gene. The variable domain in full, completed from reference TRBV2 and TRBJ1-4, reads EPEVTQTPSHQVTQMGQEVILRCVPISNHLYFYWYRQILGQKVEFLVSFYNNEISEKSEIFDDQFSVERPDGSNFTLKIRSTKLEDSAMYFCASSRQTTNEKLFFGSGTQLSVL.

In this sample, this clone turned up once. The CDR3 here is CASSQTNEKLFF. DNA for the CDR3: TGTGCCAGCAGCCAAACTAATGAAAAACTGTTTTTT. The V call is TRBV4-2, the J call TRBJ1-4; no clear D gene. The CDR3 sequence is 12 residues long. The ends were cut back, 2 bases at V and 2 bases at J, with 0 bases in the middle. Looked up from germline, CDR1 is LGHNA and CDR2 is YNFKEQ.

The V call is TRBV2, the J call TRBJ2-5, with D perhaps matching TRBD1 or TRBD2 (5 bases each). The CDR3 has 14 amino acids. Trimming shortened V by 3 bases and J by 4 bases, and 12 bases separated the two germline ends. Germline V gene lookup returns CDR1 SNHLY and CDR2 FYNNEI. The CDR3 DNA reads as TGTGCCAGCAGTGACGACGGGGCTCGAGAGACCCAGTACTTC. It translates to CASSDDGARETQYF.

This clone was observed once. This chain links TRBV7-2 with TRBJ2-7; D may be TRBD2 (6 bases). Per the germline V gene, CDR1 is SGHTA and CDR2 is FQGNSA. Trimming removed 5 bases from V and 7 bases from J, with 21 bases in between. The CDR3 contains 15 residues. This CDR3 reads CASSGPGLGFLEQYF. The DNA for the CDR3 is TGTGCCAGCAGCGGGCCGGGACTGGGGTTTCTGGAGCAGTACTTC.

The chain couples TRBV6-5 to TRBJ2-3; the D gene is possibly TRBD1 (6 bases). The CDR3 extends over 16 amino acids. Germline CDR1 MNHEY, CDR2 SVGAGI. The V end lost 0 bases, the J end lost 6 bases, and 16 bases lay between the germline ends. The CDR3 DNA sequence: TGTGCCAGCAGTTACTCCTCGGGACATAAATCGGATACGCAGTATTTT. This sequence encodes CASSYSSGHKSDTQYF.